The rows below give T cell receptor beta chains drawn from one sample of a study of cytomegalovirus exposure and HLA in healthy donors. Sequenced by immunoSEQ multiplex PCR; TCRdb stores in-frame clones only, minus some. The profile shows roughly 100,000 clones, about 12% of them singletons. Sequencing used PBMCs. These receptors were collected from a middle-aged man in good health and CMV-seropositive. CDR3s include the opening cysteine and the closing phenylalanine or tryptophan. Fields, in order: CDR3 DNA, CDR3 protein, D gene, clone size, J gene, V gene. A D gene is named only where the DNA matches it firmly. A row's size may be missing; if present it is once, few, many or a size class.

CDR3 DNA: TGTGCCAGCAGCTTTAATCAGAACGGGGAGCTGTTTTTT
CDR3 protein: CASSFNQNGELFF
D gene: -
clone size: few
J gene: TRBJ2-2
V gene: TRBV11-3

CDR3 DNA: TGTGCCAGCAGTGTTGGTAGCGCGAACACCGGGGAGCTGTTTTTT
CDR3 protein: CASSVGSANTGELFF
D gene: -
clone size: few
J gene: TRBJ2-2
V gene: TRBV2

CDR3 DNA: TGCAGCGCGGCGGCGGGGAATGGCTACACCTTC
CDR3 protein: CSAAAGNGYTF
D gene: -
clone size: few
J gene: TRBJ1-2
V gene: TRBV29-1

CDR3 DNA: TGTGCCAGCAGCGCTCTACTAGCGGGAGTCCATGAGCAGTTCTTC
CDR3 protein: CASSALLAGVHEQFF
D gene: TRBD2
clone size: few
J gene: TRBJ2-1
V gene: TRBV27

CDR3 DNA: TGCGCCAGCAGCTTGGCCGGGCAGGGTAATCAGCCCCAGCATTTT
CDR3 protein: CASSLAGQGNQPQHF
D gene: -
clone size: -
J gene: TRBJ1-5
V gene: TRBV5-1

CDR3 DNA: TGTGCCAGCACGACTGCGTCGGGGGGCGGGATCTACGAGCAGTACTTC
CDR3 protein: CASTTASGGGIYEQYF
D gene: -
clone size: few
J gene: TRBJ2-7
V gene: TRBV28

CDR3 DNA: TGCGCCAGCAGCAAAGGGACTAGCGGGAGCGATTACGAGCAGTACTTC
CDR3 protein: CASSKGTSGSDYEQYF
D gene: TRBD2
clone size: few
J gene: TRBJ2-7
V gene: TRBV4-1

CDR3 DNA: TGTGCCAGCAGTTCTAACAAACAGGGTGCCGCTTTCTTT
CDR3 protein: CASSSNKQGAAFF
D gene: -
clone size: -
J gene: TRBJ1-1
V gene: TRBV7-9

CDR3 DNA: TGTGCCAGCAGCTTAGTGATCGGAGAGACCCAGTACTTC
CDR3 protein: CASSLVIGETQYF
D gene: -
clone size: -
J gene: TRBJ2-5
V gene: TRBV11-3

CDR3 DNA: TGTGCCAGTAGTATCGAGGGTACTAGCGGGAGTGGTGAGCAGTTCTTC
CDR3 protein: CASSIEGTSGSGEQFF
D gene: TRBD2
clone size: -
J gene: TRBJ2-1
V gene: TRBV19

CDR3 DNA: TGTGCCAGCAGCACTGGCATGGGGCTAGCGCCTCGGAACACCGGGGAGCTGTTTTTT
CDR3 protein: CASSTGMGLAPRNTGELFF
D gene: -
clone size: -
J gene: TRBJ2-2
V gene: TRBV5-6

CDR3 DNA: TGTGCCTGGAGCCTTAGGGGCGGGGGATTCACAGATACGCAGTATTTT
CDR3 protein: CAWSLRGGGFTDTQYF
D gene: TRBD2
clone size: few
J gene: TRBJ2-3
V gene: TRBV30

CDR3 DNA: TGTGCCAGTAGCCCGAGCGGGAGTAGGGTAGATACGCAGTATTTT
CDR3 protein: CASSPSGSRVDTQYF
D gene: TRBD2
clone size: -
J gene: TRBJ2-3
V gene: TRBV19

CDR3 DNA: TGTGCCAGCAGGCCCAGGAGGACCGATTACAATGAGCAGTTCTTC
CDR3 protein: CASRPRRTDYNEQFF
D gene: -
clone size: few
J gene: TRBJ2-1
V gene: TRBV6-5

CDR3 DNA: TGTGCCAGCAGCTACAGGGCGGCGGGAAACACCATATATTTT
CDR3 protein: CASSYRAAGNTIYF
D gene: -
clone size: few
J gene: TRBJ1-3
V gene: TRBV7-8

CDR3 DNA: TGCGCCAGCAGCCAAGACGCCGGGACTAGCGGCCGACGGGAGTACTTC
CDR3 protein: CASSQDAGTSGRREYF
D gene: TRBD2
clone size: many
J gene: TRBJ2-5
V gene: TRBV4-3

CDR3 DNA: TGTGCCAGCAGTCCCACGGGACAGCCCTACGGGGGCTACACCTTC
CDR3 protein: CASSPTGQPYGGYTF
D gene: TRBD1
clone size: few
J gene: TRBJ1-2
V gene: TRBV28

CDR3 DNA: TGTGCCTGCCCCCGGACTAGCGTGGTAACCGGGGAGCTGTTTTTT
CDR3 protein: CACPRTSVVTGELFF
D gene: TRBD2
clone size: -
J gene: TRBJ2-2
V gene: TRBV30

CDR3 DNA: TGCGCCAGCAGTGAAGGGCAGGGGTTAACCTACGAGCAGTACTTC
CDR3 protein: CASSEGQGLTYEQYF
D gene: -
clone size: few
J gene: TRBJ2-7
V gene: TRBV10-1

CDR3 DNA: TGCAGCGTTAGGGACTCAAAAACCAGCTCCTACGAGCAGTACTTC
CDR3 protein: CSVRDSKTSSYEQYF
D gene: -
clone size: -
J gene: TRBJ2-7
V gene: TRBV29-1

CDR3 DNA: TGCGCCAGCAGCTCCGGACAGGGGGTTACCTACGAGCAGTACTTC
CDR3 protein: CASSSGQGVTYEQYF
D gene: TRBD1
clone size: -
J gene: TRBJ2-7
V gene: TRBV10-1

CDR3 DNA: TGTGCCAGCAGCCTGGGCACTAGCGGGATTACAAACAATGAGCAGTTCTTC
CDR3 protein: CASSLGTSGITNNEQFF
D gene: TRBD2
clone size: few
J gene: TRBJ2-1
V gene: TRBV5-6

CDR3 DNA: TGTGCCAGCAGAGACGACAGGGGGAACACCGGGGAGCTGTTTTTT
CDR3 protein: CASRDDRGNTGELFF
D gene: TRBD1
clone size: few
J gene: TRBJ2-2
V gene: TRBV7-6

CDR3 DNA: TGTGCCACCAGCATAAATAGCAATCAGCCCCAGCATTTT
CDR3 protein: CATSINSNQPQHF
D gene: -
clone size: -
J gene: TRBJ1-5
V gene: TRBV15

CDR3 DNA: TGTGCCAGTAACCCAGGGACAGGTTCCCGAAACACCATATATTTT
CDR3 protein: CASNPGTGSRNTIYF
D gene: TRBD1
clone size: -
J gene: TRBJ1-3
V gene: TRBV19

CDR3 DNA: TGTGCCAGCAGTTATTCTGAAAGGCCTGAAAGGGGGGAGCAGTACTTC
CDR3 protein: CASSYSERPERGEQYF
D gene: -
clone size: few
J gene: TRBJ2-7
V gene: TRBV6-5

CDR3 DNA: TGTGCCAGCAGTTACTCGAGCGGGGATGAGCAGTACTTC
CDR3 protein: CASSYSSGDEQYF
D gene: TRBD2
clone size: -
J gene: TRBJ2-7
V gene: TRBV6-5

CDR3 DNA: TGCAGCGCATCGACAGGGGCTGGCACTGAAGCTTTCTTT
CDR3 protein: CSASTGAGTEAFF
D gene: TRBD1
clone size: -
J gene: TRBJ1-1
V gene: TRBV29-1

CDR3 DNA: TGTGCCAGCACCGAGACAGGGGGCATCTACGAGCAGTACTTC
CDR3 protein: CASTETGGIYEQYF
D gene: TRBD1
clone size: few
J gene: TRBJ2-7
V gene: TRBV28

CDR3 DNA: TGCGCCAGCAGGAGCCCTAGCGGGAGGGAATACAATGAGCAGTTCTTC
CDR3 protein: CASRSPSGREYNEQFF
D gene: TRBD2
clone size: -
J gene: TRBJ2-1
V gene: TRBV5-1

CDR3 DNA: TGTGCCAGCAGCTTAGGACTAGCGGGATTCTACAATGAGCAGTTCTTC
CDR3 protein: CASSLGLAGFYNEQFF
D gene: TRBD2
clone size: few
J gene: TRBJ2-1
V gene: TRBV11-2

CDR3 DNA: TGTGCCAGCAGACAGGGGGCGGGAGGCGAGCAGTACTTC
CDR3 protein: CASRQGAGGEQYF
D gene: -
clone size: few
J gene: TRBJ2-7
V gene: TRBV25-1

CDR3 DNA: TGCGCCAGCAGCCAAGCGCTACACACCGGGGAGCTGTTTTTT
CDR3 protein: CASSQALHTGELFF
D gene: -
clone size: -
J gene: TRBJ2-2
V gene: TRBV4-1

CDR3 DNA: TGTGCCAGCAGTGAAAACAGAGGAGGAGTGGGGCGGGGAGAGACCCAGTACTTC
CDR3 protein: CASSENRGGVGRGETQYF
D gene: -
clone size: -
J gene: TRBJ2-5
V gene: TRBV2

CDR3 DNA: TGTGCCAGCACTTTGGACGGGACTCTGGGCTACACCTTC
CDR3 protein: CASTLDGTLGYTF
D gene: -
clone size: few
J gene: TRBJ1-2
V gene: TRBV6-6

CDR3 DNA: TGTGCCAGCCTCCCAGGTGCGGGAGCGGGGGATACGCAGTATTTT
CDR3 protein: CASLPGAGAGDTQYF
D gene: TRBD2
clone size: few
J gene: TRBJ2-3
V gene: TRBV9

CDR3 DNA: TGCAGCGTTCGTCTGACAGGGAGCAACGAGCAGTACTTC
CDR3 protein: CSVRLTGSNEQYF
D gene: TRBD1
clone size: -
J gene: TRBJ2-7
V gene: TRBV29-1

CDR3 DNA: TGCGCCAGCCGTACGGGACAGGGGTTCTACAATGAGCAGTTCTTC
CDR3 protein: CASRTGQGFYNEQFF
D gene: TRBD1
clone size: few
J gene: TRBJ2-1
V gene: TRBV10-1

CDR3 DNA: TGTGCCAGCAGTTACCCCCCGGGAGAGCAGTACTTC
CDR3 protein: CASSYPPGEQYF
D gene: -
clone size: few
J gene: TRBJ2-7
V gene: TRBV6-6

CDR3 DNA: TGTGCCAGTAGTCCGCCAGGGGGAGCGCAGTATTTT
CDR3 protein: CASSPPGGAQYF
D gene: TRBD1
clone size: -
J gene: TRBJ2-3
V gene: TRBV19

CDR3 DNA: TGTGCCAGCAGCTTACCGGGACAGGTAAATGAGCAGTTCTTC
CDR3 protein: CASSLPGQVNEQFF
D gene: TRBD1
clone size: -
J gene: TRBJ2-1
V gene: TRBV9

CDR3 DNA: TGTGCCAGCAGTTACTCGACAGGGTGGGACACTGAAGCTTTCTTT
CDR3 protein: CASSYSTGWDTEAFF
D gene: TRBD1
clone size: -
J gene: TRBJ1-1
V gene: TRBV6-6

CDR3 DNA: TGCGCCAGCAGCTTGGGGGCGTTTTGGGGACTAGAAGTATTCTTGGACAATGAGCAGTTCTTC
CDR3 protein: CASSLGAFWGLEVFLDNEQFF
D gene: TRBD2
clone size: few
J gene: TRBJ2-1
V gene: TRBV5-1

CDR3 DNA: TGCGCCAGCAGCTTGGATGGGACAGGTCCTGGAAACACCATATATTTT
CDR3 protein: CASSLDGTGPGNTIYF
D gene: TRBD1
clone size: few
J gene: TRBJ1-3
V gene: TRBV5-1

CDR3 DNA: TGTGCCAGCAACCGCTACGGAAGGTCCCAGCGCAATGAGCAGTTCTTC
CDR3 protein: CASNRYGRSQRNEQFF
D gene: -
clone size: -
J gene: TRBJ2-1
V gene: TRBV11-2

CDR3 DNA: TGTGCCAGCCTAGAACTAGCGGGCACAGATACGCAGTATTTT
CDR3 protein: CASLELAGTDTQYF
D gene: TRBD2
clone size: -
J gene: TRBJ2-3
V gene: TRBV5-6